These T cell receptor beta chains were read from a single sample in a study of identical twins. TCRdb redid the calling of the 5' RACE reads with MiXCR, one entry per CDR3 protein. This table holds hundreds of thousands of distinct CDR3 sequences, 8% to 9% found once. The same data also contributed to another study, on yellow fever vaccine responses in identical twins.

Sequenced material: PBMCs. These receptors all stem from a woman younger than 30 in good health. Each CDR3 is given with its conserved first and last residue. Fields, in order: J gene, clone size, V gene, D gene, CDR3 DNA, CDR3 protein. D genes are given only for firm matches. A clone size is listed for some rows: how often the clone was seen (once, few, many), or a class if it is expanded.

j_gene: TRBJ2-1; abundance: .; v_gene: TRBV6-5; d_gene: TRBD2; CDR3nt: TGTGCCAGCAGTTTCTTTCGTGCGGGAGGGAGCAATGAGCAGTTCTTC; CDR3aa: CASSFFRAGGSNEQFF
j_gene: TRBJ2-7; abundance: .; v_gene: TRBV24-1; d_gene: TRBD2; CDR3nt: TGTGCCACCAGTGATTCCCTGGGCGGGAGTTTCCACGAGCAGTACTTC; CDR3aa: CATSDSLGGSFHEQYF
j_gene: TRBJ1-1; abundance: many; v_gene: TRBV4-3; d_gene: TRBD1; CDR3nt: TGCGCCAGCAGCCCCAGGGACAGGGGGACTGAAGCTTTCTTT; CDR3aa: CASSPRDRGTEAFF
j_gene: TRBJ2-3; abundance: many; v_gene: TRBV20-1; d_gene: .; CDR3nt: TGCAGTGCTAGAGATTTCAGGATTAGCCCAGATACGCAGTATTTT; CDR3aa: CSARDFRISPDTQYF
j_gene: TRBJ2-1; abundance: .; v_gene: TRBV25-1; d_gene: TRBD2; CDR3nt: TGTGCCAGCACCGGATCCCTGGCGGGAGGGCCCGGTGAGCAGTTCTTC; CDR3aa: CASTGSLAGGPGEQFF
j_gene: TRBJ2-7; abundance: .; v_gene: TRBV29-1; d_gene: TRBD1; CDR3nt: TGCAGCGTAAAGGACAGGGTCACCTACGAGCAGTACTTC; CDR3aa: CSVKDRVTYEQYF
j_gene: TRBJ2-1; abundance: many; v_gene: TRBV5-1; d_gene: .; CDR3nt: TGCGCCAGCAGCTTGGCGGCTAGCGACTACAATGAGCAGTTCTTC; CDR3aa: CASSLAASDYNEQFF
j_gene: TRBJ2-4; abundance: few; v_gene: TRBV19; d_gene: TRBD1; CDR3nt: TGTGCCAGTAACCTACCGGGACAGGGGACGAACATTCAGTACTTC; CDR3aa: CASNLPGQGTNIQYF
j_gene: TRBJ2-5; abundance: few; v_gene: TRBV24-1; d_gene: TRBD2; CDR3nt: TGTGCCACCAGTGATTCGGGACTAGCGGCGATCCAAGAGACCCAGTACTTC; CDR3aa: CATSDSGLAAIQETQYF
j_gene: TRBJ2-1; abundance: many; v_gene: TRBV20-1; d_gene: TRBD1; CDR3nt: TGCAGTGCCGGCCGGGACAGCTCCTACAATGAGCAGTTCTTC; CDR3aa: CSAGRDSSYNEQFF
j_gene: TRBJ2-5; abundance: few; v_gene: TRBV7-9; d_gene: .; CDR3nt: TGTGCCAGCAGCTTAGACAGGGCTGGGGAGACCCAGTACTTC; CDR3aa: CASSLDRAGETQYF
j_gene: TRBJ2-7; abundance: few; v_gene: TRBV2; d_gene: TRBD1; CDR3nt: TGTGCCAGCAGTGCGGACAGGGGGGACTACGAGCAGTACTTC; CDR3aa: CASSADRGDYEQYF
j_gene: TRBJ2-7; abundance: .; v_gene: TRBV28; d_gene: .; CDR3nt: TGTGCCAGCAGTTCCGGGACGCTCGGCGGGTGGTATATTCAGTACTTC; CDR3aa: CASSSGTLGGWYIQYF
j_gene: TRBJ2-7; abundance: .; v_gene: TRBV4-2; d_gene: .; CDR3nt: TGTGCCAGCAGCCAAGACCTAACCGGGACGGGCTCCTACGAGCAGTACTTC; CDR3aa: CASSQDLTGTGSYEQYF
j_gene: TRBJ1-1; abundance: .; v_gene: TRBV29-1; d_gene: .; CDR3nt: TGCAGCGTTCTGGGTGGGGGCACCCAGAACACTGAAGCTTTCTTT; CDR3aa: CSVLGGGTQNTEAFF
j_gene: TRBJ1-2; abundance: .; v_gene: TRBV7-9; d_gene: .; CDR3nt: TGTGCCAGCAGCTCACAGGGAATCTATGGCTACACCTTC; CDR3aa: CASSSQGIYGYTF
j_gene: TRBJ2-2; abundance: few; v_gene: TRBV6-1; d_gene: .; CDR3nt: TGTGCCAGCGCCGTGGAGGGAGGCGGGGAGCTGTTTTTT; CDR3aa: CASAVEGGGELFF
j_gene: TRBJ2-1; abundance: .; v_gene: TRBV5-1; d_gene: TRBD2; CDR3nt: TGCGCCAGCAGCTATGGGACGGGAGGACTAGCGGCCTACAATGAGCAGTTCTTC; CDR3aa: CASSYGTGGLAAYNEQFF
j_gene: TRBJ2-1; abundance: few; v_gene: TRBV29-1; d_gene: .; CDR3nt: TGCAGCGTTGAAACCGTAAATTCGTACAATGAGCAGTTCTTC; CDR3aa: CSVETVNSYNEQFF
j_gene: TRBJ2-1; abundance: few; v_gene: TRBV18; d_gene: TRBD2; CDR3nt: TGTGCCAGCTCACCACCGGGTGCGCGGGGGGGCCAAAATGAGCAGTTCTTC; CDR3aa: CASSPPGARGGQNEQFF
j_gene: TRBJ2-3; abundance: few; v_gene: TRBV27; d_gene: TRBD2; CDR3nt: TGTGCCAGCAGTTCACTAGCGGGAAACCCTAATACGCAGTATTTT; CDR3aa: CASSSLAGNPNTQYF
j_gene: TRBJ2-7; abundance: .; v_gene: TRBV4-1; d_gene: .; CDR3nt: TGCGCCAGCAGCCAAGCATACGGCTACGAGCAGTACTTC; CDR3aa: CASSQAYGYEQYF
j_gene: TRBJ2-3; abundance: many; v_gene: TRBV29-1; d_gene: TRBD2; CDR3nt: TGCAGCGTTGAAGAACGGCAGGCGCTAGCGGCAAACACAGATACGCAGTATTTT; CDR3aa: CSVEERQALAANTDTQYF
j_gene: TRBJ2-3; abundance: many; v_gene: TRBV6-1; d_gene: .; CDR3nt: TGTGCCAGCACCGAGACAGCGACAGATACGCAGTATTTT; CDR3aa: CASTETATDTQYF
j_gene: TRBJ2-7; abundance: many; v_gene: TRBV29-1; d_gene: .; CDR3nt: TGCAGCGCAAAAGTAACAGGGATCTACGAGCAGTACTTC; CDR3aa: CSAKVTGIYEQYF
j_gene: TRBJ2-3; abundance: few; v_gene: TRBV19; d_gene: .; CDR3nt: TGTGCCAGTAGTATGCAGGGTGACCTTTGGGGGAGCCCAGATACGCAGTATTTT; CDR3aa: CASSMQGDLWGSPDTQYF
j_gene: TRBJ2-3; abundance: once; v_gene: TRBV20-1; d_gene: TRBD2; CDR3nt: TGCTGTGCTACGCCCTATAGAGCGGGAGGGCCCACAGATACGCAGTATTTT; CDR3aa: CCATPYRAGGPTDTQYF
j_gene: TRBJ1-2; abundance: .; v_gene: TRBV6-4; d_gene: .; CDR3nt: TGTGCCAGTTGGAGCAGCTATTATGGCTACACCTTC; CDR3aa: CASWSSYYGYTF